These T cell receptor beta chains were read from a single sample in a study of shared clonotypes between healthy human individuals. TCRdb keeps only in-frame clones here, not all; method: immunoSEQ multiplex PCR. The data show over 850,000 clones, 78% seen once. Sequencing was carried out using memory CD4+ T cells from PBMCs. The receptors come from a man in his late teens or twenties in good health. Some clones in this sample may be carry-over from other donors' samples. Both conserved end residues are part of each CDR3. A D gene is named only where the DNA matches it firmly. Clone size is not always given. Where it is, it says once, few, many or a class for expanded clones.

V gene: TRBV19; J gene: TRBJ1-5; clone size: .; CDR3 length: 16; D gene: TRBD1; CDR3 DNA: TGTGCCAGTAGTATAGACGGTACAGGGGTCCACCAGCCCCAGCATTTT; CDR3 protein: CASSIDGTGVHQPQHF
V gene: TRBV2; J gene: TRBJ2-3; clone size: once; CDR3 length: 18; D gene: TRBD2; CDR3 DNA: TGTGCCAGCGGGACTAGCGGGACAGATTGGGCTAGCACAGATACGCAGTATTTT; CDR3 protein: CASGTSGTDWASTDTQYF
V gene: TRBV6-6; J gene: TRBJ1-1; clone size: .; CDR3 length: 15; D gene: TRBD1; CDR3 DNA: TGTGCCAGCAGTTACCGGCAGGGGGTGAACACTGAAGCTTTCTTT; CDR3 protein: CASSYRQGVNTEAFF
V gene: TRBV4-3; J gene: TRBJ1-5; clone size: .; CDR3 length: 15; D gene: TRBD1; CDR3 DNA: TGCGCCAGCAGCCCAGGGACAGGGTCCGGTCAGCCCCAGCATTTT; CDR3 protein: CASSPGTGSGQPQHF
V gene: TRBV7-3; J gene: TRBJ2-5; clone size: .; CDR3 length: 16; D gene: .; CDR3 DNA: TGTGCCAGCAGCTTAGTCCCCAGCCCAAAGGGAGAGACCCAGTACTTC; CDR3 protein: CASSLVPSPKGETQYF
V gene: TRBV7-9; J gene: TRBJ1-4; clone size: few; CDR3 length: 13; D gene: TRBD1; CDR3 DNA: TGTGCCAGCAGCTTACAGGGGGCCGAAAAACTGTTTTTT; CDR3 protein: CASSLQGAEKLFF
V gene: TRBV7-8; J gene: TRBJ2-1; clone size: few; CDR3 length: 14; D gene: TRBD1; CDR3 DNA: TGTGCCAGCAGCCCATGGGACAGGGCCGATGAGCAGTTCTTC; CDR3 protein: CASSPWDRADEQFF
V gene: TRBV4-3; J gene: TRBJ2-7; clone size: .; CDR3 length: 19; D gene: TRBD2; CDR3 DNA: TGCGCCAGCAGCCAAGAGTTACAATTGGGGAGCGGGGCACCCTACGAGCAGTACTTC; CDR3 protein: CASSQELQLGSGAPYEQYF
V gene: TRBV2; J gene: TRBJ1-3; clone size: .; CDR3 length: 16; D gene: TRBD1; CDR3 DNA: TGTGCCAGCAGTCCCGGGACAGCCAGCTCTGGAAACACCATATATTTT; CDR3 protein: CASSPGTASSGNTIYF
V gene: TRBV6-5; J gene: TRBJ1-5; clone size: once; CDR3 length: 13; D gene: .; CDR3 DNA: TGTGCCAGCAGTTACTCGATTCACCAGCCCCAGCATTTT; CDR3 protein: CASSYSIHQPQHF
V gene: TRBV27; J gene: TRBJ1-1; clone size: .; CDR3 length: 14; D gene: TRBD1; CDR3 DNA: TGTGCCAGCAGTCTTCGCACAGGGGATACTGAAGCTTTCTTT; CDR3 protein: CASSLRTGDTEAFF
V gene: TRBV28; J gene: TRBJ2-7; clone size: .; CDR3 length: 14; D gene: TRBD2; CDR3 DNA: TGTGCCAGCAGTTTAAGCGGCGGGAGGTACGAGCAGTACTTC; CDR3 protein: CASSLSGGRYEQYF
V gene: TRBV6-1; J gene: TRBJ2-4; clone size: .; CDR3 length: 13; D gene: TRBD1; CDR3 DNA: TGTGCCAGCAGTGAGCGACAGGGAGACATTCAGTACTTC; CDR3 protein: CASSERQGDIQYF
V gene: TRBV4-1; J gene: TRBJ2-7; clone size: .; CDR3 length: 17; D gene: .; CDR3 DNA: TGCGCCAGCAGCTCCCGGTTGGATAGACAGGAGACTCACGAGCAGTACTTC; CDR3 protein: CASSSRLDRQETHEQYF
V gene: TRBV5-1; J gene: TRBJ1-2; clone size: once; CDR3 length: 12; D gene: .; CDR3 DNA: TGCGCCAGCAGCCCGCACGAGGGTGGCTACACCTTC; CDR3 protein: CASSPHEGGYTF
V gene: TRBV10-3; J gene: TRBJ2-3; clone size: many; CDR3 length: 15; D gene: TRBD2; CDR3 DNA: TGTGCCATCAGTACGAGCGGGAGGGCTGGAGATACGCAGTATTTT; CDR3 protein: CAISTSGRAGDTQYF
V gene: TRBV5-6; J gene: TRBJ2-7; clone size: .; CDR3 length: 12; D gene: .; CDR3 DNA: TGTGCCAGCAGCTTGGGAGGAATCGAGCAGTACTTC; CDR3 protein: CASSLGGIEQYF
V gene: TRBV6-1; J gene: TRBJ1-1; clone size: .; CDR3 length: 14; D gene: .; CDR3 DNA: TGTGCCAGCAGTGAAGGGACGTCCAACACTGAAGCTTTCTTT; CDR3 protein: CASSEGTSNTEAFF
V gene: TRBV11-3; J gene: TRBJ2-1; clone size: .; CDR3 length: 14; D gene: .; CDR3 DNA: TGTGCCAGCAGCTTGGAGGACTCCTACAATGAGCAGTTCTTC; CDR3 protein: CASSLEDSYNEQFF
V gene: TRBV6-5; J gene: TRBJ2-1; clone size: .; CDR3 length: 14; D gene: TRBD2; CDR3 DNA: TGTGCCAGCAGTTACCTGACTAGCGGGGGGGAGCAGTTCTTC; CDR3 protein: CASSYLTSGGEQFF
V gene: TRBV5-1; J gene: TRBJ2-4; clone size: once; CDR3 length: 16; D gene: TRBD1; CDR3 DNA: TGCGCCAGCAGCTTGGGGCAGACAGGGGGAAAAAACATTCAGTACTTC; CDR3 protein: CASSLGQTGGKNIQYF
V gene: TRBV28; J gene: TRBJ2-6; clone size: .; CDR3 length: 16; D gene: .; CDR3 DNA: TGTGCCAGCAGTTCCTCAGGGTCCTCTGGGGCCAACGTCCTGACTTTC; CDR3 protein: CASSSSGSSGANVLTF
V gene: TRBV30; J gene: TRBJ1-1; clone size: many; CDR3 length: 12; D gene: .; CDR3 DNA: TGTGCCTGGACGAAGATGAACACTGAAGCTTTCTTT; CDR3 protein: CAWTKMNTEAFF
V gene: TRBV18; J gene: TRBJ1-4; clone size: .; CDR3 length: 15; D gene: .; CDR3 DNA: TGTGCCAGCTCACCACCGAGTAGCAGGAATGAAAAACTGTTTTTT; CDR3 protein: CASSPPSSRNEKLFF
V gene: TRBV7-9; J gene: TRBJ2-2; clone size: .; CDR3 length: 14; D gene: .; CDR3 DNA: TGTGCCAGCAGCTTGACTAGTGCAGCCGGGGAGCTGTTTTTT; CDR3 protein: CASSLTSAAGELFF
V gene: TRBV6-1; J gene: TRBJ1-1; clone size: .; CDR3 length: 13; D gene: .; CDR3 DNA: TGTGCCAGCAGTGATGACTGGCACACTGAAGCTTTCTTT; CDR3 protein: CASSDDWHTEAFF
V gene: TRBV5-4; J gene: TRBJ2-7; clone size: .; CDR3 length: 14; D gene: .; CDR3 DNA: TGTGCCAGCAGCTTGGCAGTAGCGTCTAGGGAGCAGTACTTC; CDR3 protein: CASSLAVASREQYF
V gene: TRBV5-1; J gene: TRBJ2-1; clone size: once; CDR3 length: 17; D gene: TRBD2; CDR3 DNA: TGCGCCAGCAGCCTAGGACTAGCGGGAGGGCCATGGAATGAGCAGTTCTTC; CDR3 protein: CASSLGLAGGPWNEQFF
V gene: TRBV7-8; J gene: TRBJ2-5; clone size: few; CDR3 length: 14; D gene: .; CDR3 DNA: TGTGCCAGCAGCTTAGATCCCGGGAAAGAGACCCAGTACTTC; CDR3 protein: CASSLDPGKETQYF
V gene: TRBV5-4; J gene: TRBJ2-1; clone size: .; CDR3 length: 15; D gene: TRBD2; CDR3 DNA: TGTGCCAGCAGCCCCACGGGAGGGCCGGGGAATGAGCAGTTCTTC; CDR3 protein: CASSPTGGPGNEQFF
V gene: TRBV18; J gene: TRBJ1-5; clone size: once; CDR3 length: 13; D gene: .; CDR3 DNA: TGTGCCAGCTCACCCGACGAGAATCAGCCCCAGCATTTT; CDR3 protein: CASSPDENQPQHF
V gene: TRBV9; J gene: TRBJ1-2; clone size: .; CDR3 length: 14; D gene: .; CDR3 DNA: TGTGCCAGCAGCCCCTCACATACAAGGGATGGCTACACCTTC; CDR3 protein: CASSPSHTRDGYTF
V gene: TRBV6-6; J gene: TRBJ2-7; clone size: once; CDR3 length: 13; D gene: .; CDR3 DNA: TGTGCCAGCAGTCGGGACGGCTCCTACGAGCAGTACTTC; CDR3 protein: CASSRDGSYEQYF
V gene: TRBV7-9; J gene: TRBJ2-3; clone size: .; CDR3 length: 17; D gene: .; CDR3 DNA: TGTGCCAGCAGCTTAGCCCCCCAAGGGCCGAGCACAGATACGCAGTATTTT; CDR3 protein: CASSLAPQGPSTDTQYF
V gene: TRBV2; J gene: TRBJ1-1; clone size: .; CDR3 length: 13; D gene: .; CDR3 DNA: TGTGCCAGCAGGATTGGACAGAACACTGAAGCTTTCTTT; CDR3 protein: CASRIGQNTEAFF
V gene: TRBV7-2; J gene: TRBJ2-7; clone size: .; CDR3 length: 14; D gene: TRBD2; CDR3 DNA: TGTGCCAGCAGCGAGGCCGGGAGGGCCTACGAGCAGTACTTC; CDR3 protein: CASSEAGRAYEQYF
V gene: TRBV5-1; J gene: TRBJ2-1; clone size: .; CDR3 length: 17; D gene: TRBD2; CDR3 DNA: TGCGCCAGCAGCGTGGAGACTAGCGGGAGTTATAGGGGTGAGCAGTTCTTC; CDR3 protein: CASSVETSGSYRGEQFF
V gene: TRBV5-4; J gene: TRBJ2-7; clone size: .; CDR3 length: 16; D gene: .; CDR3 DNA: TGTGCCAGCAGCCCTCTAGGTGGGGCTGCATCCTACGAGCAGTACTTC; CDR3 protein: CASSPLGGAASYEQYF
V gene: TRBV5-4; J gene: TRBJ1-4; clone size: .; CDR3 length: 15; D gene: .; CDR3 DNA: TGTGCCAGCAGCTTGGCCCAAGGGGAAAGGGAAAAACTGTTTTTT; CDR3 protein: CASSLAQGEREKLFF
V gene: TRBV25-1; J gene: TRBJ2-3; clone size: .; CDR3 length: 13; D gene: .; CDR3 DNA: TGTGCCAGCAGCATGCCGTCGACAGATACGCAGTATTTT; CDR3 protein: CASSMPSTDTQYF
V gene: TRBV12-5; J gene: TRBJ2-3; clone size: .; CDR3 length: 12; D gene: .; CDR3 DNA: TGTGCTAGTGGTTGGGACGCAGATACGCAGTATTTT; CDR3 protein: CASGWDADTQYF
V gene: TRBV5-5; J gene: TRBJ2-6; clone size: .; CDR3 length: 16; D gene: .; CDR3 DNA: TGTGCCAGCAGCGCCGATGTAGGGGCTGGGGCCAACGTCCTGACTTTC; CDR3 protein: CASSADVGAGANVLTF
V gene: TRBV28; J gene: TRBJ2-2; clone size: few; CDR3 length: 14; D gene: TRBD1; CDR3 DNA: TGTGCCAGCAGCAAGACAGGGATCATACGGGAGCTGTTTTTT; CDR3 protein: CASSKTGIIRELFF
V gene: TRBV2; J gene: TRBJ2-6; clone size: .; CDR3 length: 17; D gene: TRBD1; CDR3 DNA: TGTGCCAGCAGAGGAAGGACAGGGGCCTCTGGGGCCAACGTCCTGACTTTC; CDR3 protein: CASRGRTGASGANVLTF
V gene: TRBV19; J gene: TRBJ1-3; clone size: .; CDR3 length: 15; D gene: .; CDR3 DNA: TGTGCCACCCTGGGGGAACCTTACTCTGGAAACACCATATATTTT; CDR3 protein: CATLGEPYSGNTIYF
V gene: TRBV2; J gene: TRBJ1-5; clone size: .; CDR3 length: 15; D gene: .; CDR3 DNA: TGTGCCAGCAGTGGAGAGATGAGTAGCAATCAGCCCCAGCATTTT; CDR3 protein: CASSGEMSSNQPQHF
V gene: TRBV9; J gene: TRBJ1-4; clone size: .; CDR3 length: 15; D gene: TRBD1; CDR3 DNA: TGTGCCAGCAGCCCCACAGGGGGGACTAATGAAAAACTGTTTTTT; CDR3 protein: CASSPTGGTNEKLFF
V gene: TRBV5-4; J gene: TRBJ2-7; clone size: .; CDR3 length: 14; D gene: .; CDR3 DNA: TGTGCCAGCAGCCCCCGGGCCGGGATTGTCGAGCAGTACTTC; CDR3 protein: CASSPRAGIVEQYF
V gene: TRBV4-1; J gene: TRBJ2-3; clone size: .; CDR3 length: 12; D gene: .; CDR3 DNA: TGCGCCAGCAGCCAGTCAGGAGATACGCAGTATTTT; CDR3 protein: CASSQSGDTQYF
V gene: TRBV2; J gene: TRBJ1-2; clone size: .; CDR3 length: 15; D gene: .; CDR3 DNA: TGTGCCAGCAGTGTATCACAGGGAAATTTACGAAGCTACACCTTC; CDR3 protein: CASSVSQGNLRSYTF
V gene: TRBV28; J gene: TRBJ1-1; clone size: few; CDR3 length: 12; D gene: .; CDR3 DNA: TGTGCCAGCAGTTTAGGTTCTGAAGAAGCTTTCTTT; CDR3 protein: CASSLGSEEAFF
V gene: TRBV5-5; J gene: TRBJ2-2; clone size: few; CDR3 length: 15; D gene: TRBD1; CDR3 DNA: TGTGCCAGCAGCCTCGACAGGGGGCAAACCGGGGAGCTGTTTTTT; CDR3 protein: CASSLDRGQTGELFF
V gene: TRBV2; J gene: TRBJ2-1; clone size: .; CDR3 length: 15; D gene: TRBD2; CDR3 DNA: TGTGCCAGCAGGGGACTAGCGGGACGAGGCGGCGAGCAGTTCTTC; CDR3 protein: CASRGLAGRGGEQFF
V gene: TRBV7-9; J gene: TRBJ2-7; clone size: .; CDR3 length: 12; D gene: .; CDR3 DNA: TGTGCCAGCAGCTCATCAAGCTACGAGCAGTACTTC; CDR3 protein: CASSSSSYEQYF
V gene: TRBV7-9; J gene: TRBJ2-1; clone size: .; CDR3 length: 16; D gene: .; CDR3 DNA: TGTGCCAGCAGCTTAGGGGCGGGGAGCCCCTACAATGAGCAGTTCTTC; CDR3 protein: CASSLGAGSPYNEQFF